Reported below is one TCR beta chain. Produced via immunoSEQ multiplex PCR; TCRdb's table is partial and in-frame only. This sample has about 77,000 clones, with around 83% found just once. This sample was taken from a study of OX40 agonist ivuxolimab in advanced cancers. Per germline, CDR1 SGDLS and CDR2 YYNGEE. There are 13 residues in the CDR3. Trimming pared 4 bases from V and 2 bases from J, leaving 9 bases between. The chain combines TRBV9 with TRBJ2-5, with D unresolved. The sample in question was CD4+ or CD8+ T cells sorted from blood, obtained in a trial of the OX40 agonist ivuxolimab. The TCR originated in an adult with an advanced solid tumor such as melanoma, head and neck, liver or kidney cancer. The CDR3 is CASSPGPQETQYF. The DNA for the CDR3 is TGTGCCAGCAGCCCCGGTCCACAAGAGACCCAGTACTTC.